This TCR beta chain was captured in a study of T cell responses to AZD1222 COVID-19 vaccine. Whole-study results and caveats: Among AZD1222 vaccinees, only six or seven were seropositive at baseline. With two AZD1222 doses given, Spike-specific TCR breadth and depth both rose. Most donors were white British, females outnumbered males, and clonal diversity was possibly underestimated.

Profiling relied on immunoSEQ multiplex PCR, and the TCRdb table lists in-frame clones only, not all of them. The sample includes some 150,000 clones, about 93% of them seen just once. As to this clone: The antigen is not known.

This CDR3 contains 16 residues. Germline CDR1 LGHDT, CDR2 YNNKEL (reference sequence). J lost 4 bases, V lost 4 bases, and 9 bases had no gene match. The receptor's source is an adult in good health. The source material was peripheral blood, sampled on day 0 of AZD1222 vaccination. The chain recombines TRBV3-1 (or the pseudogene TRBV3-2) with TRBJ2-2, with 7 bases aligning to TRBD2. CDR3 nucleotides: TGTGCCAGCAGCCCCCAGGTCGGGAGGACCACCGGGGAGCTGTTTTTT. It codes for CASSPQVGRTTGELFF.